Presented here are 27 T cell receptor beta chains from one specimen sequenced in a study of shared clonotypes between healthy human individuals. The data were produced by immunoSEQ multiplex PCR, yet TCRdb's version contains in-frame clones alone and is incomplete. The sample has fewer than 3 million clones; around 92% are singletons. Sequencing was done on a sample of naive CD4+ T cells from PBMCs. Subset specified: CD45RA+ positively selected. The receptor set was obtained from a man between 18 and 35 years old in good health. Some clones in this sample may be carry-over from other donors' samples.

The chain has TRBV4-1 and TRBJ2-7; no reliable D call. CDR3 length: 13 amino acids. Trimming stripped 1 base from V and 7 bases from J, with 11 bases between. Germline CDR1 reads MGHRA; CDR2 reads YSYEKL. CDR3 residues: CASSQVLLQEQYF. DNA for the CDR3: TGCGCCAGCAGCCAAGTTCTGCTACAGGAGCAGTACTTC.

The rearrangement joins TRBV4-1 to TRBJ1-4, with a possible D match to TRBD1 (6 bases). This CDR3 region has 17 residues. The germline V and J ends were trimmed by 0 bases and 8 bases, with 19 bases remaining between them. Germline V gene sequence: CDR1 MGHRA, CDR2 YSYEKL. The CDR3, as DNA: TGCGCCAGCAGCCAAGATTGGTTGGGGGGCGCGTTGGAAAAACTGTTTTTT. As protein: CASSQDWLGGALEKLFF.

The CDR3 bases are TGTGCCAGCAGCCCAGGGACATTCTATAATTCACCCCTCCACTTT. Protein: CASSPGTFYNSPLHF. The chain links TRBV9 to TRBJ1-6; D is perhaps TRBD1 (6 bases). Trimming took 4 bases from V and 3 from J, leaving 11 bases between them. The germline V gene has CDR1 SGDLS and CDR2 YYNGEE. This CDR3 comprises 15 residues.

The chain is built from TRBV10-3 and TRBJ1-3; the D is unclear. In germline, CDR1 is ENHRY, CDR2 SYGVKD. The germline V and J ends were trimmed by 5 bases and 0 bases, with 8 bases remaining between them. The CDR3 runs 14 residues. The CDR3 nucleotides are TGTGCCATCAGTCCTTCGGGCTCTGGAAACACCATATATTTT. This translates into CAISPSGSGNTIYF.

The chain carries TRBV4-1 and TRBJ2-3; D is perhaps TRBD1 or TRBD2 (5 bases each). The CDR3 covers 13 residues. Trimming removed 2 bases from V and 9 bases from J, with 12 bases in between. CDR1 and CDR2 (germline): MGHRA, YSYEKL. As DNA, the CDR3 is TGCGCCAGCAGCCAAACTATCTGGGGGACGCAGTATTTT. Translation: CASSQTIWGTQYF.

The V and J genes are TRBV6-6 and TRBJ1-2; D gene unclear. V lost 4 bases and J lost 1, with 13 bases in between. This CDR3 region has 15 residues. Germline CDR1 is MNHNY and CDR2 is SVGAGI (reference sequence). CDR3 in amino acids: CASSSATAVNYGYTF. The CDR3 bases are TGTGCCAGCAGTTCGGCGACGGCGGTTAACTATGGCTACACCTTC.

The V call is TRBV5-1, the J call TRBJ1-4; tentatively, D is TRBD1 (5 bases). In germline, CDR1 is SGHRS, CDR2 YFSETQ. This CDR3 spans 15 amino acids. Trimming cost V 0 bases and J 8 bases, with 14 bases left between them. The CDR3 nucleotides are TGCGCCAGCAGCTTGGGAACAGGACCGGACGAAAAACTGTTTTTT. Its translation is CASSLGTGPDEKLFF. Complete variable domain (other parts from reference TRBV5-1 and TRBJ1-4): KAGVTQTPRYLIKTRGQQVTLSCSPISGHRSVSWYQQTPGQGLQFLFEYFSETQRNKGNFPGRFSGRQFSNSRSEMNVSTLELGDSALYLCASSLGTGPDEKLFFGSGTQLSVL.

CDR3 sequence: CASSREVLNTGELFF. In nucleotides, the CDR3 is TGTGCCAGCAGTCGCGAAGTGCTGAACACCGGGGAGCTGTTTTTT. V usage is TRBV7-3 and J usage is TRBJ2-2; D is unresolved. The V end was cut by 6 bases, the J end by 1 base, with 12 bases between. The CDR3 covers 15 residues. CDR1 and CDR2 from the germline V gene are SGHTA and FQGTGA.

This chain connects TRBV28 to TRBJ2-1, with D possibly TRBD2 on 5 matching bases. CDR1 is MDHEN, CDR2 SYDVKM, per germline. The CDR3 totals 15 residues. V was shortened by 1 base and J by 6 bases, with 13 bases between the two germline ends. The CDR3 loop is CASSLSRLRRNEQFF. CDR3 nucleotides: TGTGCCAGCAGTTTATCCCGACTACGACGCAATGAGCAGTTCTTC.

This clone was detected only once. The gene calls are TRBV5-5 and TRBJ1-2, with D possibly being TRBD1 (6 bases). This CDR3 is built from 15 residues. V lost 2 bases to trimming and J lost 4 bases, with 15 bases between them. The germline CDR1 and CDR2 sequences are SGHKS and YYEKEE (reference sequence). For the CDR3, the DNA is TGTGCCAGCAGCTTAGCCCGCAGGGGACCCTATGGCTACACCTTC. Its translation is CASSLARRGPYGYTF.

The CDR3 nucleotides read TGTGCCACCAGCAGTCGGGACAGAAGCACAGATACGCAGTATTTT. Encoded protein: CATSSRDRSTDTQYF. V gene TRBV15 combines with J gene TRBJ2-3, with TRBD1 identical over 7 bases. The length of the CDR3 is 15 residues. CDR1 and CDR2 (germline): LNHNV, YYDKDF (reference sequence). V was clipped by 3 bases and J by 0 bases; unmatched bases: 3. The variable domain in full, completed from reference TRBV15 and TRBJ2-3, reads DAMVIQNPRYQVTQFGKPVTLSCSQTLNHNVMYWYQQKSSQAPKLLFHYYDKDFNNEADTPDNFQSRRPNTSFCFLDIRSPGLGDTAMYLCATSSRDRSTDTQYFGPGTRLTVL.

The rearrangement uses TRBV5-1 and TRBJ2-7, with 9 bases that match TRBD1. This CDR3 has 14 amino acids. The J segment lost 6 bases and the V segment lost 4 bases, leaving 8 bases of the junction unmatched. Germline assignment: CDR1 SGHRS and CDR2 YFSETQ. CDR3: CASSAPGQGTEQYF. The DNA for the CDR3 is TGCGCCAGCAGCGCACCGGGACAGGGTACCGAGCAGTACTTC.

In DNA form, the CDR3 reads TGTGCCAGCAGCTCGGGACAGATAGTCGGGTTCTTC. Its translation is CASSSGQIVGFF. The rearrangement uses TRBV7-2 and TRBJ2-1, with 7 positions matching TRBD1. V was pared by 4 bases and J by 15 bases, with 9 bases of the junction left unmatched. Germline V gene sequence: CDR1 SGHTA, CDR2 FQGNSA. This CDR3 region has 12 residues.

This chain uses TRBV30 with TRBJ2-1; 8 nucleotides line up with TRBD2. The germline V gene encodes CDR1 GTSNPN and CDR2 SVGIG (reference sequence). The CDR3 runs to 14 residues. With 3 bases clipped from V and 6 bases from J, the junction kept 7 bases outside the gene matches. The CDR3 bases are TGTGCCTGGAGGATAGCGGGATCAGGCAATGAGCAGTTCTTC. This translates into CAWRIAGSGNEQFF.

As concerns this clone: Its ends do not fully match the called genes, so a read error is possible. The V gene is TRBV19, the J gene TRBJ1-4, with D unresolved. The CDR3 has 12 residues. The V gene's germline CDR1 is LNHDA and CDR2 SQIVND (reference sequence). This CDR3 reads CAPQAGLKNLFF. In DNA form, the CDR3 reads TGTGCCCCCCAGGCCGGGTTGAAAAATCTGTTTTTT. The whole variable domain, filled in from reference TRBV19 and TRBJ1-4, reads DGGITQSPKYLFRKEGQNVTLSCEQNLNHDAMYWYRQDPGQGLRLIYYSQIVNDFQKGDIAEGYSVSREKKESFPLTVTSAQKNPTAFYLCAPQAGLKNLFFGSGTQLSVL.

V usage is TRBV2 and J usage is TRBJ2-2; D is perhaps TRBD1 (5 bases). The V and J ends lost 5 bases and 3 bases respectively, with 13 bases between them. Per the germline V gene, CDR1 is SNHLY and CDR2 is FYNNEI. The CDR3 is made up of 15 amino acids. The CDR3, as DNA: TGTGCCAGCAGTACGATTGACAGCCACACCGGGGAGCTGTTTTTT. Its protein is CASSTIDSHTGELFF.

J is TRBJ2-7 and V is TRBV9, with a tentative D call TRBD2 (6 bases). V lost 4 bases and J lost 4, with 18 bases in between. Germline lookup yields CDR1 SGDLS and CDR2 YYNGEE. The CDR3 covers 15 residues. CDR3 protein: CASSPSRGITYEQYF. In DNA, the CDR3 is TGTGCCAGCAGCCCCAGCCGGGGGATCACTTACGAGCAGTACTTC. Full variable domain (rest looked up from reference TRBV9 and TRBJ2-7): DSGVTQTPKHLITATGQRVTLRCSPRSGDLSVYWYQQSLDQGLQFLIQYYNGEERAKGNILERFSAQQFPDLHSELNLSSLELGDSALYFCASSPSRGITYEQYFGPGTRLTVT.

This sequence joins TRBV6-1 and TRBJ1-2, with D perhaps TRBD1 (5 bases). The CDR3 covers 14 residues. The germline gives CDR1 MNHNS, CDR2 SASEGT. The V end lost 1 base, the J end lost 4 bases, and 10 bases lay between the germline ends. CDR3 nucleotide sequence: TGTGCCAGCAGTGAAGGGGACTTTGGCTATGGCTACACCTTC. Translating it yields CASSEGDFGYGYTF.

Regarding this clone: This specimen includes other DNA sequences encoding the same CDR3. The chain couples TRBV7-2 to TRBJ1-2; D ambiguous. V lost 0 bases and J lost 4, with 3 bases in between. The CDR3 consists of 12 residues. CDR1 SGHTA and CDR2 FQGNSA come from the germline V gene. The CDR3 DNA is TGTGCCAGCAGCTTAGCTTCCTATGGCTACACCTTC. This codes for CASSLASYGYTF.

The V and J genes are TRBV7-9 and TRBJ2-7, with a weak D call TRBD2 (5 bases). Between the trimmed V and J ends, which lost 5 bases and 4 bases, there was a span of 18 bases. The CDR3 loop spans 15 amino acids. Germline assignment: CDR1 SEHNR and CDR2 FQNEAQ (reference sequence). The CDR3 region is CASSHLRDIEYEQYF. The DNA for the CDR3 is TGTGCCAGCAGCCACCTCCGGGATATAGAGTACGAGCAGTACTTC.

There are a few counts of this clone. The rearrangement uses TRBV5-1 and TRBJ2-1, with TRBD2 matching over 12 bases. The CDR3 extends over 16 amino acids. The V and J ends lost 4 bases and 5 bases, in that order; junction bases with no gene match: 7. Germline-derived CDR1 and CDR2 are SGHRS and YFSETQ. The CDR3 is CASSPIRLAGDNEQFF. The CDR3 DNA reads as TGCGCCAGCAGCCCAATCAGACTAGCGGGAGACAATGAGCAGTTCTTC.

Comment on this clone: The same CDR3 is also encoded by other DNA sequences in this sample. This chain links TRBV29-1 with TRBJ2-3; D is uncertain. This CDR3 spans 12 amino acids. Per the germline V gene, CDR1 is SQVTM and CDR2 is ANQGSEA. V was pared by 4 bases and J by 0 bases, with 5 bases between. The CDR3 DNA reads TGCAGCGTTGGGGGTAGCACAGATACGCAGTATTTT. This encodes CSVGGSTDTQYF.

The CDR3 is CASSRQTGTNTGELFF. Written as DNA, the CDR3 is TGTGCCAGTAGCCGCCAGACAGGGACAAACACCGGGGAGCTGTTTTTT. V is TRBV19 and J is TRBJ2-2; 7 bases agree with TRBD1. The CDR3 extends over 16 amino acids. Germline lookup yields CDR1 LNHDA and CDR2 SQIVND (reference sequence). With V trimmed by 6 bases and J by 2 bases, 9 bases remained unmatched.

V usage is TRBV27 and J usage is TRBJ2-3; the D is unclear. This CDR3 comprises 14 residues. V shed 4 bases and J shed 2 bases, with 10 bases lying between them. Per germline, CDR1 MNHEY and CDR2 SMNVEV (reference sequence). CDR3 sequence reads: CASSSRTLTDTQYF. Here the CDR3 DNA reads TGTGCCAGCAGTTCCCGCACGCTCACAGATACGCAGTATTTT.

On this clone itself: The sample contains more than one DNA sequence encoding this CDR3. The gene calls are TRBV28 and TRBJ2-5; D uncertain. Per germline, CDR1 MDHEN and CDR2 SYDVKM. This CDR3 region has 14 residues. V lost 3 bases and J 1 base, leaving 9 bases between the germline ends. CDR3 in DNA: TGTGCCAGCAGTTTGACACGAGCCCAAGAGACCCAGTACTTC. Protein: CASSLTRAQETQYF.

This clone was seen a single time. The genes are TRBV5-1 and TRBJ2-7; 8 bases match TRBD1. Trimming took 0 bases from V and 6 from J; bases not matched to a gene: 5. CDR3 size: 14 residues. Looked up from germline, CDR1 is SGHRS and CDR2 is YFSETQ. The chain's CDR3 is CASSLGTGLREQYF. The CDR3 DNA is TGCGCCAGCAGCTTGGGGACAGGGCTTCGCGAGCAGTACTTC.

The V gene is TRBV4-3, the J gene TRBJ2-3, with a weak D call TRBD2 (5 bases). Germline values: CDR1 LGHNA, CDR2 YSLEER. Between the trimmed V and J ends, which lost 5 bases and 4 bases, there was a span of 13 bases. This CDR3 comprises 14 residues. CDR3 residues: CASSSISGSDTQYF. The CDR3 DNA follows: TGCGCCAGCAGCAGTATTTCGGGGTCAGATACGCAGTATTTT.